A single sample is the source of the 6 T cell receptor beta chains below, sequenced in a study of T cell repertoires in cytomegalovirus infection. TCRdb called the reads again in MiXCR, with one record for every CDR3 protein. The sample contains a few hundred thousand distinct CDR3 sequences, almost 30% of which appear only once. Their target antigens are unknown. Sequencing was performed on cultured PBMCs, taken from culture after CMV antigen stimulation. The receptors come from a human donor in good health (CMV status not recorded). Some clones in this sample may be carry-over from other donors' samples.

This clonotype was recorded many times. This chain's CDR3 is CASSVGLNTEAFF. The CDR3 DNA reads as TGTGCCAGCAGTGTTGGTTTGAACACTGAAGCTTTCTTT. The genes are TRBV25-1 and TRBJ1-1; D remains unclear. Germline CDR1 and CDR2: MGHDK and SYGVNS. The CDR3 runs to 13 residues. V gave up 4 bases and J gave up 0 bases, with 6 bases separating them.

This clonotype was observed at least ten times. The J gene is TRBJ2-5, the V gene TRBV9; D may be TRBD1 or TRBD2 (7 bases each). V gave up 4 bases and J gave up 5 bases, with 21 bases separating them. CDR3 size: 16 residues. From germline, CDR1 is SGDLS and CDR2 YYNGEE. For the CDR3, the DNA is TGTGCCAGCAGCCCCCCAGGGGGGGGGGCGAAGGAGACCCAGTACTTC. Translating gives CASSPPGGGAKETQYF.

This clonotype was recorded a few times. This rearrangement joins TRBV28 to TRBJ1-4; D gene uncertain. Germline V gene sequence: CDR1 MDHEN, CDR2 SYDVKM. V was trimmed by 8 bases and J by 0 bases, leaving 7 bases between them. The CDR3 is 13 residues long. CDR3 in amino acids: CASGSSTNEKLFF. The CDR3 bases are TGTGCCAGCGGATCTTCAACTAATGAAAAACTGTTTTTT.

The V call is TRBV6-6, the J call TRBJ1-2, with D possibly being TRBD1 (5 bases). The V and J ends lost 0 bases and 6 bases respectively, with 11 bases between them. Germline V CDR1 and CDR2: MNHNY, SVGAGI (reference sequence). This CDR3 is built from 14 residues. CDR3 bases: TGTGCCAGCAGTTACTCTCAAGGGGCGGATGGCTACACCTTC. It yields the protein CASSYSQGADGYTF.

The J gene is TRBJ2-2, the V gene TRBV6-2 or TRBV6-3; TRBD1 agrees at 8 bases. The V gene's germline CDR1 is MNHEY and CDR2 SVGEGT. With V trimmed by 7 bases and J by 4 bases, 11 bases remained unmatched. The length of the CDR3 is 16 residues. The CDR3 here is CASTSGQGPTTGELFF. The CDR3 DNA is TGTGCCAGCACCTCCGGACAGGGTCCCACCACCGGGGAGCTGTTTTTT.

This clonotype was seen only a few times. CDR3 coding DNA: TGTGCCAGCAGTTCCCTTAGCGGGAGTAGGAACAATGAGCAGTTCTTC. This sequence encodes CASSSLSGSRNNEQFF. This chain uses TRBV27 with TRBJ2-1; 9 positions match TRBD2. V was pared by 4 bases and J by 5 bases, with 9 bases of the junction left unmatched. This CDR3 has 16 residues. Germline CDR1 reads MNHEY; CDR2 reads SMNVEV (reference sequence).